This TCR beta chain was sequenced for a study of T cells in Graves' hyperthyroidism and ophthalmopathy. Across the study: Peripheral blood was collected at initial diagnosis, before any treatment.

Template material for amplifying TCR beta CDR3 regions consisted of RNA transcripts. Initially, a first-round RT-PCR of the TCR CDR3 employed the HTBI primer set. TCRdb called the multiplex PCR reads again in MiXCR, with one record for every CDR3 protein. The sample has over 700,000 distinct CDR3 sequences, 35% to 40% seen once. At least ten counts were recorded for this clonotype. Trimming stripped 1 base from V and 6 bases from J, with 3 bases between. The CDR3 consists of 11 residues. The germline V gene has CDR1 KGHDR and CDR2 SFDVKD. Sequences were obtained from blood. This chain connects TRBV24-1 to TRBJ2-7; D gene ambiguous. The clonotype comes from a man between 18 and 29 years old with Graves' hyperthyroidism. For the CDR3, the DNA is TGTGCCACCAGTGATTTTGGCGAGCAGTACTTC. Translated: CATSDFGEQYF.